The 16 T cell receptor beta chains listed next were all sequenced from one sample in a study of blood T cells in healthy people across ages. Through a sample-barcoded 5' primer and a J-beta primer mix, a second PCR was run for roughly 6 to 12 cycles. TCRdb analysed the 5' RACE reads with MiXCR anew, one entry per CDR3 protein. Of just under 900,000 distinct CDR3 sequences listed, 29% are singletons. The sequenced sample was blood. The origin of the receptors is a woman of 80 years or more in good health.

A remark on this clonotype: This could be a read error, since a much larger clone is one nucleotide away. The rearrangement links TRBV7-2 to TRBJ2-7; no definite D call. The CDR3 runs to 13 residues. Per germline, CDR1 SGHTA and CDR2 FQGNSA. The CDR3 DNA follows: TGTGCCAGCAGCTTCGACATATACTACGGGCAGTACTTC. Translated, it gives CASSFDIYYGQYF.

DNA of the CDR3: TGCGCCAGCAGCACAGCCGGGACTATGACCTACAATGAGCAGTTCTTC. It translates to CASSTAGTMTYNEQFF. The V gene is TRBV4-1, the J gene TRBJ2-1; 7 bases are a match to TRBD2. V was clipped by 5 bases and J by 2 bases; unmatched bases: 9. The CDR3 extends over 16 amino acids. The germline V gene has CDR1 MGHRA and CDR2 YSYEKL.

This clonotype appeared a few times. This rearrangement joins TRBV21-1 to TRBJ1-5; the table's D gene call, TRBD1, was not cross checked with the DNA. TRBV21-1 is termed a pseudogene. The CDR3 runs to 17 residues. CDR3 residues: CASTYHRGLRLNQPQHF. DNA for the CDR3: TGTGCCAGCACTTATCACAGGGGGCTGAGACTCAATCAGCCCCAGCATTTT.

This clonotype was seen just once. The chain uses TRBV7-2 and TRBJ2-7; 12 bases line up with TRBD2. Germline assignment: CDR1 SGHTA and CDR2 FQGNSA. The ends lost 2 bases at V and 2 bases at J; junction bases unmatched: 7. CDR3 length: 17 amino acids. CDR3 coding DNA: TGTGCCAGCAGCTTAATTACTAGCGGGAGGAACCCCTACGAGCAGTACTTC. Translated, it gives CASSLITSGRNPYEQYF. Full variable domain (rest looked up from reference TRBV7-2 and TRBJ2-7): GAGVSQSPSNKVTEKGKDVELRCDPISGHTALYWYRQSLGQGLEFLIYFQGNSAPDKSGLPSDRFSAERTGGSVSTLTIQRTQQEDSAVYLCASSLITSGRNPYEQYFGPGTRLTVT.

This clonotype has at least ten counts. The chain employs TRBV6-2 or TRBV6-3 and TRBJ2-7, with 11 nucleotides matching TRBD1. The CDR3 consists of 14 residues. The trim removed 4 bases at V and 5 bases at J, leaving 4 bases unmatched. The germline V gene encodes CDR1 MNHEY and CDR2 SVGEGT. The CDR3 loop is CASSSRDRGNEQYF. The CDR3 DNA sequence: TGTGCCAGCAGTTCGCGGGACAGGGGGAACGAGCAGTACTTC.

This clonotype occurred many times. The rearrangement joins TRBV25-1 to TRBJ2-1; 8 bases align to TRBD2. The CDR3 consists of 16 residues. The germline V gene has CDR1 MGHDK and CDR2 SYGVNS. After removal of 7 bases from V and 8 bases from J, the junction contained 16 bases not matched to a gene. For the CDR3, the DNA is TGTGCCAGCACCCCCACAACTAGCGGAGGGCTGGATGAGCAGTTCTTC. It specifies CASTPTTSGGLDEQFF.

In its sample, this clonotype was seen many times. This chain uses TRBV7-9 with TRBJ2-5, with TRBD2 as a possible D gene (6 bases). The V end lost 5 bases, the J end lost 3 bases, and 19 bases lay between the germline ends. Germline CDR1 is SEHNR and CDR2 is FQNEAQ (reference sequence). CDR3 length equals 16 residues. CDR3 DNA: TGTGCCAGCAGCAGACTACCCGGGGGTTTTAAAGAGACCCAGTACTTC. It specifies CASSRLPGGFKETQYF.

With respect to this clonotype: Relative to the germline gene, one junction end is altered; a read error may explain this. The rearrangement uses TRBV10-3 and TRBJ2-1, with 12 bases aligning to TRBD2. CDR3 length: 18 amino acids. Looked up from germline, CDR1 is ENHRY and CDR2 is SYGVKD. CDR3 sequence: CAISGTSGRLTGGNEQFF. CDR3 nucleotide sequence: TGCGCCATCAGTGGAACTAGCGGGAGGCTCACGGGGGGCAATGAGCAGTTCTTC.

The chain combines TRBV15 with TRBJ1-4; maybe TRBD1 (5 bases). This CDR3 has 13 amino acids. Between the trimmed V and J ends, which lost 5 bases and 8 bases, there was a span of 12 bases. In germline, CDR1 is LNHNV, CDR2 YYDKDF (reference sequence). The CDR3 reads CATSRLGGEKLFF. The DNA of the CDR3 is TGTGCCACCAGCCGCTTGGGGGGGGAAAAACTGTTTTTT.

This rearrangement joins TRBV11-2 to TRBJ2-3; D is ambiguous. Trimming removed 5 bases from V and 4 bases from J, with 13 bases in between. This CDR3 has 14 residues. Per germline, CDR1 SGHAT and CDR2 FQNNGV. This CDR3 is CASSPLGWADTQYF. The DNA of the CDR3 is TGTGCCAGCAGCCCCCTCGGATGGGCAGATACGCAGTATTTT. The entire variable domain, with the rest obtained from reference TRBV11-2 and TRBJ2-3, is as follows: EAGVAQSPRYKIIEKRQSVAFWCNPISGHATLYWYQQILGQGPKLLIQFQNNGVVDDSQLPKDRFSAERLKGVDSTLKIQPAKLEDSAVYLCASSPLGWADTQYFGPGTRLTVL.

The sample holds a few counts of this clonotype. The chain couples TRBV6-2 or TRBV6-3 to TRBJ1-6; D ambiguous. Trimming took 4 bases from V and 7 from J, leaving 14 bases between them. Germline CDR1 reads MNHEY; CDR2 reads SVGEGT. This CDR3 has 15 residues. This CDR3 is CASSSEARRNSPLHF. CDR3 nucleotides: TGTGCCAGCAGTTCCGAGGCCAGGCGGAATTCACCCCTCCACTTT.

The chain links TRBV6-4 to TRBJ2-3; 9 positions agree with TRBD2. V gave up 6 bases and J gave up 7 bases; unmatched junction bases: 20. Germline assignment: CDR1 MRHNA and CDR2 SNTAGT. This CDR3 has 18 amino acids. The CDR3 nucleotides are TGTGCCAGCAGGATGGCACGGGCGGGGGGGTCTCGGAGTAATACGCAGTATTTT. It is translated as CASRMARAGGSRSNTQYF.

This clonotype was seen ten or more times. The chain has TRBV14 and TRBJ2-1; the D gene is possibly TRBD2 (7 bases). Germline V gene lookup returns CDR1 SGHDN and CDR2 FVKESK. V was trimmed by 0 bases and J by 7 bases, leaving 16 bases between them. The CDR3 covers 16 residues. CDR3: CASSQDRGAGRNEQFF. As DNA, the CDR3 is TGTGCCAGCAGCCAAGATCGGGGGGCCGGGAGGAATGAGCAGTTCTTC.

This clonotype was counted ten times or more. CDR3 nucleotides: TGTGCCAGCAGCTTAGTAGGGGGACCGCTAAGAAAAGAGACCCAGTACTTC. The encoded protein is CASSLVGGPLRKETQYF. The chain carries TRBV7-2 and TRBJ2-5; D perhaps matches TRBD1 (6 bases). The CDR3 is made up of 17 amino acids. The V end was cut by 1 base, the J end by 3 bases, with 18 bases between. Germline CDR1 and CDR2: SGHTA and FQGNSA.

This clonotype was seen a handful of times. CDR3 coding DNA: TGTGCCAGCAGCTTAGGAGGGACCCTGAGAGGCTACACCTTC. It translates to CASSLGGTLRGYTF. The J gene is TRBJ1-2, the V gene TRBV7-2, with a tentative D call TRBD1 (5 bases). The germline V gene has CDR1 SGHTA and CDR2 FQGNSA. This CDR3 region has 14 residues. Between the trimmed V and J ends, which lost 1 base and 8 bases, there was a span of 14 bases.

This clonotype was seen at least ten times. The CDR3 sequence is CASSGINEQFF. For the CDR3, the DNA is TGTGCCAGCAGCGGGATCAATGAGCAGTTCTTC. This chain uses TRBV9 with TRBJ2-1, with D uncertain. This CDR3 is 11 amino acids long. V was clipped by 3 bases and J by 6 bases, with 4 bases between them. CDR1 and CDR2 (germline): SGDLS, YYNGEE.